Following are 17 T cell receptor beta chains from one sample sequenced in a study of CD8+ T cells in alopecia areata. RNA was isolated and reverse transcribed to cDNA, the sequencing template. The data were produced by immunoSEQ multiplex PCR, yet TCRdb's version contains in-frame clones alone and is incomplete. The sample lists 150,000 to 200,000 clones, around three fifths occurring once. Treatment in this sample: oral pan-JAK inhibitor, 5-10 mg twice daily. The sample consisted of CD4+ T cells sorted from blood, taken at week 24, from a patient treated with tofacitinib. The receptors stem from a human donor with alopecia areata.

The J gene is TRBJ2-5, the V gene TRBV25-1; D is unresolved. Trimming left V 7 bases short and J 4 bases short, with 7 bases between. Germline CDR1 and CDR2: MGHDK and SYGVNS. CDR3 length: 11 residues. Written as DNA, the CDR3 is TGTGCCAGCAAGTCGGGAGAGACCCAGTACTTC. Translating gives CASKSGETQYF.

Of note for this clone: Other DNA sequences in the sample encode the same CDR3. The V gene is TRBV29-1, the J gene TRBJ1-2, with D uncertain. This CDR3 has 9 residues. Germline CDR1 and CDR2: SQVTM and ANQGSEA. Trimming removed 6 bases from V and 6 bases from J, with 5 bases in between. CDR3 sequence reads: CSVSDGYTF. DNA for the CDR3: TGCAGCGTATCCGATGGCTACACCTTC.

This chain links TRBV23-1 with TRBJ1-2, with 8 positions matching TRBD1. TRBV23-1 is an open reading frame, and its role is uncertain. The CDR3 runs to 13 residues. V shed 4 bases and J 4 bases; nucleotides not matched to a gene: 2. CDR3 loop: CASSRGQGYGYTF. For the CDR3, the DNA is TGCGCCAGCAGTCGCGGACAGGGCTATGGCTACACCTTC.

The genes are TRBV5-6 and TRBJ2-3; 13 nucleotides match TRBD2. CDR1 is SGHDT, CDR2 YYEEEE, per germline. This CDR3 has 14 amino acids. Trimming took 3 bases from V and 5 from J; bases not matched to a gene: 0. CDR3 sequence reads: CASSWTSGRDTQYF. The CDR3 DNA is TGTGCCAGCAGCTGGACTAGCGGGAGAGATACGCAGTATTTT. Together with reference TRBV5-6 and TRBJ2-3, the CDR3 gives the full variable domain: DAGVTQSPTHLIKTRGQQVTLRCSPKSGHDTVSWYQQALGQGPQFIFQYYEEEERQRGNFPDRFSGHQFPNYSSELNVNALLLGDSALYLCASSWTSGRDTQYFGPGTRLTVL.

The chain employs TRBV2 and TRBJ2-7; 9 bases agree with TRBD2. V shed 5 bases and J 6 bases; nucleotides not matched to a gene: 5. This CDR3 region has 13 residues. CDR1 and CDR2 from the germline V gene are SNHLY and FYNNEI. CDR3 amino acids: CASSSSGGSEQYF. The CDR3 DNA follows: TGTGCCAGCAGTAGTAGCGGGGGTTCCGAGCAGTACTTC.

This rearrangement joins TRBV27 to TRBJ2-1; 8 bases fit TRBD1. Germline V CDR1 and CDR2: MNHEY, SMNVEV (reference sequence). CDR3 size: 13 residues. The J segment lost 6 bases and the V segment lost 8 bases, leaving 6 bases of the junction unmatched. CDR3 protein: CASSSGQGNEQFF. In DNA, the CDR3 is TGTGCCAGCTCTTCAGGACAGGGCAATGAGCAGTTCTTC.

In this sample, this clone turned up a few times. The CDR3 spells CASSLKGGANVLTF. CDR3 bases: TGTGCCAGCAGCTTAAAGGGCGGGGCCAACGTCCTGACTTTC. The chain is built from TRBV11-2 and TRBJ2-6; D not resolved. Trimming removed 2 bases from V and 4 bases from J, with 6 bases in between. The CDR3 runs 14 residues. Germline CDR1 and CDR2: SGHAT and FQNNGV.

This CDR3 reads CSVLTSGGGADTQYF. The CDR3 DNA follows: TGCAGCGTTTTGACTAGCGGGGGGGGCGCAGATACGCAGTATTTT. The rearrangement links TRBV29-1 to TRBJ2-3; 14 positions match TRBD2. CDR3 length: 15 amino acids. V was clipped by 5 bases and J by 4 bases; unmatched bases: 5. Germline CDR1 reads SQVTM; CDR2 reads ANQGSEA.

The chain joins TRBV29-1 to TRBJ1-1; D gene uncertain. CDR3 length equals 11 residues. Germline V gene sequence: CDR1 SQVTM, CDR2 ANQGSEA. Trimming pared 3 bases from V and 0 bases from J, leaving 2 bases between. The CDR3 reads CSVEVNTEAFF. The CDR3 bases are TGCAGCGTTGAGGTGAACACTGAAGCTTTCTTT. The complete variable domain, with remaining parts taken from reference TRBV29-1 and TRBJ1-1, reads SAVISQKPSRDICQRGTSLTIQCQVDSQVTMMFWYRQQPGQSLTLIATANQGSEATYESGFVIDKFPISRPNLTFSTLTVSNMSPEDSSIYLCSVEVNTEAFFGQGTRLTVV.

The rearrangement joins TRBV29-1 to TRBJ2-3, with 10 nucleotides matching TRBD2. Germline V gene sequence: CDR1 SQVTM, CDR2 ANQGSEA. J was trimmed by 0 bases and V by 6 bases; bases with no gene match: 3. This CDR3 region has 14 residues. The CDR3 DNA reads TGCAGCGTCGGACTAGCGGCTAGCACAGATACGCAGTATTTT. Translating it yields CSVGLAASTDTQYF.

V is TRBV12-5 and J is TRBJ2-2; 7 nucleotides agree with TRBD1. Trimming took 1 base from V and 5 from J; bases not matched to a gene: 4. Germline loops: CDR1 LGHNT, CDR2 FRNRAP. CDR3 size: 15 residues. CDR3 sequence: CASGLADRATGELFF. The CDR3 bases are TGTGCTAGTGGTTTGGCTGACAGGGCTACCGGGGAGCTGTTTTTT.

In its sample, this clone was seen once. The J gene is TRBJ1-4, the V gene TRBV7-2; TRBD1 matches at 7 bases. Per germline, CDR1 SGHTA and CDR2 FQGNSA. V lost 4 bases and J lost 11; bases outside the gene matches: 10. The CDR3 spans 14 residues. The CDR3 nucleotides are TGTGCCAGCAGCTCCAGACAGGGTGCTGGCAAACTGTTTTTT. Translated: CASSSRQGAGKLFF.

The genes are TRBV5-1 and TRBJ2-1, with a tentative D call TRBD2 (6 bases). Per the germline V gene, CDR1 is SGHRS and CDR2 is YFSETQ. This CDR3 is built from 15 residues. Trimming pared 3 bases from V and 1 base from J, leaving 11 bases between. CDR3 sequence: CASSYPGRSYNEQFF. The CDR3 bases are TGCGCCAGCAGCTACCCGGGGAGGTCCTACAATGAGCAGTTCTTC.

The rearrangement uses TRBV29-1 and TRBJ2-1; 13 bases agree with TRBD2. CDR3 length: 13 residues. V was pared by 8 bases and J by 7 bases, with 5 bases of the junction left unmatched. CDR1 and CDR2 from the germline V gene are SQVTM and ANQGSEA. CDR3 sequence: CSLRTSGGNEQFF. CDR3 DNA: TGCAGCCTAAGGACTAGCGGGGGTAATGAGCAGTTCTTC.

About this clone: One junction end disagrees with the germline gene, perhaps due to a read error. The same CDR3 also results from other DNA sequences found in this sample. This chain connects TRBV29-1 to TRBJ1-1, with D tentatively TRBD1 (6 bases). Germline CDR1 is SQVTM and CDR2 is ANQGSEA. There are 14 residues in the CDR3. The CDR3 bases are TGCAGCGTTGACAGGGGCGGGATGAATACTGAAGCTTTCTTT. It yields the protein CSVDRGGMNTEAFF.

The gene calls are TRBV14 and TRBJ1-1; D possibly corresponds to TRBD1 (6 bases). Per germline, CDR1 SGHDN and CDR2 FVKESK. The V end was cut by 2 bases, the J end by 0 bases, with 10 bases between. The CDR3 runs to 15 residues. DNA of the CDR3: TGTGCCAGCAGCCAAATTACAGGGATGAACACTGAAGCTTTCTTT. Its translation: CASSQITGMNTEAFF.

The chain couples TRBV30 to TRBJ1-3; weak D call: TRBD1 (5 bases). From germline, CDR1 is GTSNPN and CDR2 SVGIG (reference sequence). This CDR3 is 14 amino acids long. With 4 bases removed from V and 2 bases from J, the gap between germline ends came to 12 bases. The CDR3 DNA is TGTGCCTGGAACACCAGGGTTACTGGAAACACCATATATTTT. This gives the protein CAWNTRVTGNTIYF. The whole variable domain, remainder taken from reference TRBV30 and TRBJ1-3, is SQTIHQWPATLVQPVGSPLSLECTVEGTSNPNLYWYRQAAGRGLQLLFYSVGIGQISSEVPQNLSASRPQDRQFILSSKKLLLSDSGFYLCAWNTRVTGNTIYFGEGSWLTVV.